This TCR beta chain was sequenced during a study of T-cell reconstitution after alpha-beta-depleted transplantation in children. Preparation of the TCRbeta library used unique molecular identifiers. One entry per CDR3 protein results from TCRdb running MiXCR on the PCR reads. The sample holds fewer than 550,000 distinct CDR3 sequences, about an eighth seen once. This clonotype has only a few counts. An end of the junction does not agree with germline; a read error may underlie this. In germline, CDR1 is MNHEY, CDR2 SMNVEV (reference sequence). This CDR3 has 19 residues. The sample here was PBMCs, mostly from graft donor cells, taken 180 days after TCRalphabeta/CD19-depleted stem cell transplant. This clonotype was obtained from a female patient aged 2-9 years who had a stem cell transplant for aplastic anemia, so the T cells may come from the graft donor. V usage is TRBV27 and J usage is TRBJ2-7; 12 positions match TRBD2. CDR3 sequence reads: CASRLSHRPLAGGVGEQYF. CDR3 nucleotide sequence: TGTGCCAGCCGTTTATCGCACCGACCACTAGCGGGAGGAGTCGGCGAGCAGTACTTC.